This T cell receptor beta chain was recorded in a study of T cell repertoires and Cas9 in healthy adults. CDR3 length: 14 residues. Trimming removed 5 bases from V and 1 base from J, with 12 bases in between. CDR1 SNHLY and CDR2 FYNNEI come from the germline V gene. Produced via immunoSEQ multiplex PCR; TCRdb's table is partial and in-frame only. The profile shows 20,000 to 25,000 clones, about 92% of them singletons. About this clone: Antigen specificity is unknown.

Study-wide results and limits: SpCas9-reactive regulatory T cells reportedly mitigated SpCas9-reactive effector T cells in vitro.

This TCR derives from a human donor in good health. The V gene is TRBV2, the J gene TRBJ2-7, with a weak D call TRBD2 (7 bases). The sample consisted of CD4+ effector T cells (CD127+, CD25-, CD137-, CD154-) from PBMCs; culture status not recorded. The CDR3 DNA reads TGTGCCAGCAGTCCGCGGGGGCATTCCTACGAGCAGTACTTC. Its translation: CASSPRGHSYEQYF.